Listed below are T cell receptor beta chains from one sample, sequenced in a study of blood T cell repertoires in COVID-19. The data were produced by immunoSEQ multiplex PCR, yet TCRdb's version contains in-frame clones alone and is incomplete. The table shows roughly 100,000 clones, with approximately 80% occurring only once. Sample: peripheral blood. These receptors were taken from a man aged 70-80 years with active or convalescent COVID-19. CDR3s include the opening cysteine and the closing phenylalanine or tryptophan. Fields, in order: J gene, V gene, CDR3 length, clone size, D gene, CDR3 protein, CDR3 DNA. D genes are given only for firm matches. Rows give clone size only sometimes, using once, few, many, or a class for an expanded clone.

TRBJ2-3	TRBV18	15	.	TRBD2	CASSPSTSGTDTQYF	TGTGCCAGCTCACCCAGCACTAGCGGGACTGATACGCAGTATTTT
TRBJ2-1	TRBV6-5	15	.	TRBD2	CASSPPSGREGEQFF	TGTGCCAGCAGCCCCCCTAGCGGGAGGGAGGGTGAGCAGTTCTTC
TRBJ2-7	TRBV11-2	16	.	TRBD1	CASSLDSPGTGNEQYF	TGTGCCAGCAGCTTAGATTCCCCTGGGACAGGTAACGAGCAGTACTTC
TRBJ2-3	TRBV28	13	.	.	CASLNVGADTQYF	TGTGCCAGCCTTAACGTCGGGGCAGATACGCAGTATTTT
TRBJ2-7	TRBV2	13	.	TRBD1	CASSDGTVYEQYF	TGTGCCAGCAGTGACGGGACAGTCTACGAGCAGTACTTC
TRBJ2-7	TRBV18	17	.	TRBD2	CASSPLGLAGPPYEQYF	TGTGCCAGCTCACCCCTTGGACTAGCGGGGCCACCCTACGAGCAGTACTTC
TRBJ2-2	TRBV28	19	few	TRBD1	CASSILLEPGQGYTGELFF	TGTGCCAGCAGTATACTCCTCGAACCGGGACAGGGGTACACCGGGGAGCTGTTTTTT
TRBJ2-5	TRBV2	13	.	.	CASNRVLQETQYF	TGTGCCAGCAATCGCGTCCTCCAAGAGACCCAGTACTTC
TRBJ1-2	TRBV6-6	12	.	.	CASRQGNYGYTF	TGTGCCAGCAGGCAGGGGAACTATGGCTACACCTTC
TRBJ2-5	TRBV29-1	18	.	TRBD1	CSVTSRTGDGVGRETQYF	TGCAGCGTAACTTCGAGAACAGGGGATGGGGTGGGGCGAGAGACCCAGTACTTC
TRBJ2-1	TRBV3-1/TRBV3-2	14	.	TRBD2	CASSPQREDNEQFF	TGTGCCAGCAGCCCCCAGCGGGAAGACAATGAGCAGTTCTTC
TRBJ2-1	TRBV18	12	.	.	CASSPARDEQFF	TGTGCCAGCTCACCTGCCCGGGATGAGCAGTTCTTC
TRBJ1-1	TRBV30	12	.	TRBD1	CAWTGQGNEAFF	TGTGCCTGGACGGGACAGGGGAATGAAGCTTTCTTT
TRBJ1-6	TRBV5-1	17	once	.	CASSLAPGLDYNSPLHF	TGCGCCAGCAGCCTAGCCCCTGGGTTGGACTATAATTCACCCCTCCACTTT
TRBJ2-5	TRBV7-8	16	.	TRBD1	CASSLGAGGSFETQYF	TGTGCCAGCAGCTTAGGGGCAGGGGGTAGTTTCGAGACCCAGTACTTC
TRBJ1-1	TRBV18	14	.	.	CASSPTHMNTEAFF	TGTGCCAGCTCACCGACACATATGAACACTGAAGCTTTCTTT
TRBJ2-2	TRBV5-5	13	.	.	CASSLGQDRELFF	TGTGCCAGCAGCTTGGGGCAGGATCGGGAGCTGTTTTTT
TRBJ2-3	TRBV19	13	.	.	CASTHRGADTQYF	TGTGCCAGTACTCACCGCGGGGCAGATACGCAGTATTTT
TRBJ1-4	TRBV7-8	14	.	.	CASSLHGSNEKLFF	TGTGCCAGCAGCTTACATGGCTCTAATGAAAAACTGTTTTTT
TRBJ1-2	TRBV9	13	.	.	CASSATGSYGYTF	TGTGCCAGCAGCGCGACAGGATCCTATGGCTACACCTTC
TRBJ2-3	TRBV6-5	15	.	.	CASRRSSGATDTQYF	TGTGCCAGCAGACGCTCGAGCGGAGCCACAGATACGCAGTATTTT
TRBJ2-7	TRBV28	14	.	TRBD2	CASREAGGQDEQYF	TGTGCCAGCAGAGAAGCGGGGGGGCAAGACGAGCAGTACTTC
TRBJ1-2	TRBV5-1	13	.	.	CASSHDGEGGYTF	TGCGCCAGCAGCCACGATGGTGAGGGAGGCTACACCTTC
TRBJ1-3	TRBV6-6	15	.	TRBD1	CASRKTGEVVNTIYF	TGTGCCAGCAGAAAGACAGGGGAGGTCGTGAACACCATATATTTT
TRBJ1-1	TRBV11-2	13	few	TRBD1	CASSPDRGREPFF	TGTGCCAGCAGCCCAGACAGGGGGAGGGAGCCTTTCTTT
TRBJ1-2	TRBV5-1	14	once	TRBD1	CASSPGTGRSGYTF	TGCGCCAGCAGCCCAGGGACAGGAAGGAGCGGCTACACCTTC
TRBJ2-2	TRBV9	15	.	.	CASSLSTILGGELFF	TGTGCCAGCAGCCTCTCGACTATTCTCGGCGGGGAGCTGTTTTTT
TRBJ2-1	TRBV7-9	15	.	.	CASSRISGRAGEQFF	TGTGCCAGCAGCCGTATATCAGGCCGAGCTGGTGAGCAGTTCTTC
TRBJ1-4	TRBV2	13	.	TRBD1	CASRGGEHEKLFF	TGTGCCAGCAGAGGGGGCGAACATGAAAAACTGTTTTTT
TRBJ2-1	TRBV6-5	16	.	TRBD2	CASSLGPGLADNEQFF	TGTGCCAGCAGTTTGGGGCCGGGACTAGCGGACAATGAGCAGTTCTTC
TRBJ1-6	TRBV11-2	13	.	.	CASSFTGDSPLHF	TGTGCCAGCAGCTTTACGGGGGATTCACCCCTCCACTTT
TRBJ1-1	TRBV11-3	14	.	.	CASTPPQGGAEAFF	TGTGCCAGCACCCCCCCACAGGGAGGGGCTGAAGCTTTCTTT
TRBJ2-5	TRBV7-7	15	.	TRBD1	CASSPGQGTGETQYF	TGTGCCAGCAGCCCTGGACAGGGGACCGGGGAGACCCAGTACTTC
TRBJ1-4	TRBV5-5	15	.	.	CASSLGQGSVEKLFF	TGTGCCAGCAGCTTGGGCCAGGGTTCCGTTGAAAAACTGTTTTTT
TRBJ2-2	TRBV27	15	.	TRBD2	CASRATSANTGELFF	TGTGCCAGCAGGGCGACTAGCGCGAACACCGGGGAGCTGTTTTTT
TRBJ2-5	TRBV6-5	15	.	.	CASSPLNSAGETQYF	TGTGCCAGCAGTCCTTTGAACAGCGCGGGAGAGACCCAGTACTTC
TRBJ1-4	TRBV5-8	15	.	TRBD1	CASSLDDRVWEKLFF	TGTGCCAGCAGCTTGGACGACAGGGTTTGGGAAAAACTGTTTTTT
TRBJ1-1	TRBV6-1	11	.	.	CASSDYGGAFF	TGTGCCAGCAGTGATTATGGCGGGGCTTTCTTT
TRBJ1-6	TRBV20-1	15	.	.	CSASRNSGGDSPLHF	TGCAGTGCTAGTCGAAACTCGGGGGGGGATTCACCCCTCCACTTT
TRBJ1-4	TRBV19	14	.	.	CASTDPKTGGKLFF	TGTGCCAGTACCGACCCGAAGACGGGGGGAAAACTGTTTTTT
TRBJ1-1	TRBV28	11	.	.	CASSRTGTAFF	TGTGCCAGCAGTCGAACAGGGACAGCTTTCTTT
TRBJ1-6	TRBV10-3	15	.	.	CAISESKASVSPLHF	TGTGCCATCAGTGAGTCGAAAGCGTCAGTTTCACCCCTCCACTTT
TRBJ1-1	TRBV16	15	.	.	CASSGRGGGSTEAFF	TGTGCCAGCAGCGGGAGGGGAGGGGGATCAACTGAAGCTTTCTTT
TRBJ2-1	TRBV5-4	15	.	TRBD2	CASSQGLAGEDEQFF	TGTGCCAGCAGCCAAGGACTAGCGGGAGAGGATGAGCAGTTCTTC
TRBJ1-3	TRBV6-5	16	.	TRBD1	CASSYFGTDSGNTIYF	TGTGCCAGCAGTTACTTTGGGACAGACTCTGGAAACACCATATATTTT
TRBJ2-2	TRBV24-1	17	.	.	CATSDPAEGDGTGELFF	TGTGCCACCAGTGATCCCGCTGAAGGAGACGGCACCGGGGAGCTGTTTTTT
TRBJ2-5	TRBV6-1	15	.	.	CASSEASGGGRSLYF	TGTGCCAGCAGTGAAGCATCTGGGGGGGGCCGGTCCCTATACTTC
TRBJ2-3	TRBV6-1	16	.	TRBD2	CASSVLAGGSTDTQYF	TGTGCCAGCAGTGTCTTAGCGGGGGGCAGCACAGATACGCAGTATTTT
TRBJ2-2	TRBV12-5	16	few	.	CASGLVLRADTGELFF	TGTGCTAGTGGTTTGGTACTCCGCGCCGACACCGGGGAGCTGTTTTTT
TRBJ1-3	TRBV2	15	few	.	CASSEQGTTGNTIYF	TGTGCCAGCAGTGAACAGGGGACGACTGGAAACACCATATATTTT